Shown below are 22 T cell receptor beta chains from a single sample sequenced in a study of blood T cell repertoires in COVID-19 (dated by TCRdb to 2018 to 2021). The method was the immunoSEQ multiplex PCR assay. The immuneACCESS repertoire file appears here via TCRdb, limited to in-frame rearrangements. These files lack a portion of the clones; in checked studies, under half of the deficit traces to unresolved V genes, and the cause of the others is not known. The sample table records hundreds of thousands of clones; approximately 90% of these occur just once. The ten largest clones add up to roughly 0.25% of the sample. Sequenced input: peripheral blood. The receptors come from a woman aged 18-35 years with acute or convalescent COVID-19.

The V call is TRBV5-1, the J call TRBJ2-2, with D tentatively TRBD2 (7 bases). The CDR3 runs 17 residues. Trimming pared 0 bases from V and 6 bases from J, leaving 18 bases between. Germline V gene data show CDR1 as SGHRS and CDR2 as YFSETQ. The CDR3 spells CASSLAVRGAVAGELFF. In nucleotides, the CDR3 is TGCGCCAGCAGCTTGGCCGTACGGGGGGCCGTTGCCGGGGAGCTGTTTTTT.

The J gene is TRBJ1-2, the V gene TRBV30, with a tentative D call TRBD1 (6 bases). The CDR3 sequence is 14 residues long. Germline CDR1 and CDR2: GTSNPN and SVGIG (reference sequence). Trimming stripped 4 bases from V and 6 bases from J, with 18 bases between. The CDR3 nucleotides are TGTGCCTGGACTACGCAGGGGAAAAGCCATGGCTACACCTTC. Encoded protein: CAWTTQGKSHGYTF. Combining the CDR3 with reference TRBV30 and TRBJ1-2 gives the whole variable domain SQTIHQWPATLVQPVGSPLSLECTVEGTSNPNLYWYRQAAGRGLQLLFYSVGIGQISSEVPQNLSASRPQDRQFILSSKKLLLSDSGFYLCAWTTQGKSHGYTFGSGTRLTVV.

This clone has a single count. The chain combines TRBV6-5 with TRBJ1-6; the match to TRBD1 covers 9 bases. With 8 bases clipped from V and 7 bases from J, the junction kept 6 bases outside the gene matches. The CDR3 runs to 14 residues. Germline CDR1 and CDR2: MNHEY and SVGAGI. The CDR3 loop is CASHGDRANSPLHF. CDR3 nucleotide sequence: TGTGCCAGCCACGGGGACAGGGCAAATTCACCCCTCCACTTT.

V usage is TRBV30 and J usage is TRBJ1-2; a weak D match, TRBD1 (5 bases). This CDR3 is built from 12 residues. Trimming cost V 4 bases and J 4 bases, with 10 bases left between them. From germline, CDR1 is GTSNPN and CDR2 SVGIG (reference sequence). The CDR3 region has the DNA TGTGCCTGGACGGGGGTTACCTATGGCTACACCTTC. Encoded protein: CAWTGVTYGYTF.

The rearrangement uses TRBV5-1 and TRBJ1-4, with D perhaps TRBD1 (5 bases). The V gene lost 4 bases and the J gene lost 7 bases, with 17 bases spanning the gap. The CDR3 spans 15 residues. Germline V gene data show CDR1 as SGHRS and CDR2 as YFSETQ. The CDR3 sequence: CASSLGQGWSEKLFF. Here the CDR3 DNA reads TGCGCCAGCAGCCTAGGGCAGGGATGGAGTGAAAAACTGTTTTTT.

The rearrangement joins TRBV9 to TRBJ1-3; 8 nucleotides align to TRBD1. The CDR3 runs 15 residues. Germline assignment: CDR1 SGDLS and CDR2 YYNGEE. V was pared by 5 bases and J by 0 bases, with 4 bases of the junction left unmatched. CDR3 in amino acids: CASRPDRASGNTIYF. DNA for the CDR3: TGTGCCAGCAGGCCGGACAGGGCCTCTGGAAACACCATATATTTT.

V is TRBV7-3 and J is TRBJ1-1, with TRBD1 matching over 8 bases. Germline V lookup: CDR1 SGHTA, CDR2 FQGTGA. The CDR3 is 13 amino acids. With 4 bases clipped from V and 7 bases from J, the junction kept 5 bases outside the gene matches. In DNA form, the CDR3 reads TGTGCCAGCAGCTGGCAGGGGGCGGGTGAAGCTTTCTTT. Translation gives CASSWQGAGEAFF.

The gene calls are TRBV7-9 and TRBJ1-2; 9 bases are shared with TRBD1. CDR1 is SEHNR, CDR2 FQNEAQ, per germline (reference sequence). This CDR3 comprises 15 residues. Losses at the gene ends were 6 bases for V and 4 bases for J; bases not matched to a gene: 9. CDR3 in DNA: TGTGCCAGCAGACCCGGGGACAGGGATGTCTATGGCTACACCTTC. This codes for CASRPGDRDVYGYTF.

This clone was recorded once. The chain carries TRBV6-6 and TRBJ1-2; maybe TRBD1 (5 bases). The CDR3 loop spans 13 amino acids. Per germline, CDR1 MNHNY and CDR2 SVGAGI (reference sequence). V was clipped by 4 bases and J by 8 bases, with 14 bases between them. CDR3 in DNA: TGTGCCAGCAGTTTCGATGGGGCGCGGGGCTACACCTTC. Translation: CASSFDGARGYTF.

The DNA of the CDR3 is TGCGCCAGCAGCCCTTACGCGAGCTCCTACGAGCAGTACTTC. Its translation is CASSPYASSYEQYF. The V and J genes are TRBV4-1 and TRBJ2-7; D is unclear. The V end was cut by 4 bases, the J end by 0 bases, with 10 bases between. Germline V gene data show CDR1 as MGHRA and CDR2 as YSYEKL. This CDR3 has 14 residues.

The V and J genes are TRBV5-1 and TRBJ2-3; perhaps TRBD2 as D (6 bases). The CDR3 loop spans 17 amino acids. Germline V CDR1 and CDR2: SGHRS, YFSETQ. The germline V and J ends were trimmed by 4 bases and 2 bases, with 20 bases remaining between them. CDR3 coding DNA: TGCGCCAGCAGCGTACTGGGGGGTCAGGGCTACACAGATACGCAGTATTTT. It translates to CASSVLGGQGYTDTQYF.

CDR3 sequence reads: CASSIHPTQETQYF. For the CDR3, the DNA is TGTGCCAGCAGCATCCACCCCACACAAGAGACCCAGTACTTC. The chain joins TRBV7-2 to TRBJ2-5; D ambiguous. Germline V gene lookup returns CDR1 SGHTA and CDR2 FQGNSA. V shed 5 bases and J shed 2 bases, with 12 bases lying between them. The CDR3 loop spans 14 amino acids.

The chain links TRBV12-5 to TRBJ2-1, with TRBD1 matching 11 bases. With V trimmed by 0 bases and J by 5 bases, 6 bases remained unmatched. Germline CDR1 and CDR2: LGHNT and FRNRAP. The CDR3 sequence is 17 residues long. CDR3 in DNA: TGTGCTAGTGGTTTGGTACGCGGGACAGGGGGAAACAATGAGCAGTTCTTC. Protein product: CASGLVRGTGGNNEQFF.

The chain links TRBV2 to TRBJ2-3; D perhaps matches TRBD2 (6 bases). The germline V and J ends were trimmed by 3 bases and 4 bases, with 14 bases remaining between them. This CDR3 contains 15 residues. CDR1 is SNHLY, CDR2 FYNNEI, per germline. CDR3 DNA: TGTGCCAGCAGTGACATAAACTGGGAGGCAGATACGCAGTATTTT. Translated: CASSDINWEADTQYF.

The V call is TRBV5-4, the J call TRBJ2-5; the D is unclear. Trimming shortened V by 3 bases and J by 1 base, and 10 bases separated the two germline ends. Germline V CDR1 and CDR2: SGHNT, YYREEE (reference sequence). The CDR3 consists of 14 residues. CDR3 DNA: TGTGCCAGCAGCTCTCCACTGAGCCAAGAGACCCAGTACTTC. As protein: CASSSPLSQETQYF. Drawing the rest from reference TRBV5-4 and TRBJ2-5, the complete variable domain is ETGVTQSPTHLIKTRGQQVTLRCSSQSGHNTVSWYQQALGQGPQFIFQYYREEENGRGNFPPRFSGLQFPNYSSELNVNALELDDSALYLCASSSPLSQETQYFGPGTRLLVL.

The CDR3 reads CARSFSGYEQYF. The CDR3 bases are TGTGCCAGAAGCTTCAGCGGCTACGAGCAGTACTTC. This sequence joins TRBV5-3 and TRBJ2-7; a possible D gene is TRBD2 (5 bases). TRBV5-3 is known as an ORF, though its function is uncertain. The CDR3 consists of 12 residues. With 2 bases removed from V and 3 bases from J, the gap between germline ends came to 6 bases.

This chain connects TRBV5-1 to TRBJ1-4, with a weak D call TRBD1 (5 bases). CDR3 length equals 16 residues. V lost 0 bases and J lost 1, with 10 bases in between. Germline V gives CDR1 SGHRS, CDR2 YFSETQ. CDR3 region: CASSLEGAVTNEKLFF. CDR3 bases: TGCGCCAGCAGCTTGGAAGGGGCGGTAACTAATGAAAAACTGTTTTTT. Full variable domain (missing parts from reference TRBV5-1 and TRBJ1-4): KAGVTQTPRYLIKTRGQQVTLSCSPISGHRSVSWYQQTPGQGLQFLFEYFSETQRNKGNFPGRFSGRQFSNSRSEMNVSTLELGDSALYLCASSLEGAVTNEKLFFGSGTQLSVL.

CDR3 residues: CASSAGTGRYGYTF. The CDR3, as DNA: TGTGCCAGCAGTGCCGGGACAGGGAGGTATGGCTACACCTTC. The V and J genes are TRBV2 and TRBJ1-2; 9 nucleotides agree with TRBD1. CDR1 and CDR2 (germline): SNHLY, FYNNEI. V lost 4 bases and J lost 5; bases outside the gene matches: 5. There are 14 residues in the CDR3.

V gene TRBV5-1 combines with J gene TRBJ2-7; D may be TRBD2 (5 bases). The CDR3 has 15 amino acids. Trimming pared 4 bases from V and 3 bases from J, leaving 17 bases between. Germline V gives CDR1 SGHRS, CDR2 YFSETQ. The DNA of the CDR3 is TGCGCCAGCAGCCTCACAACGGAGGTCATCTACGAGCAGTACTTC. It encodes CASSLTTEVIYEQYF. Based on the CDR3 plus reference TRBV5-1 and TRBJ2-7, the full variable domain is KAGVTQTPRYLIKTRGQQVTLSCSPISGHRSVSWYQQTPGQGLQFLFEYFSETQRNKGNFPGRFSGRQFSNSRSEMNVSTLELGDSALYLCASSLTTEVIYEQYFGPGTRLTVT.

The J gene is TRBJ2-7, the V gene TRBV7-8; TRBD1 agrees at 10 bases. The CDR3 runs 16 residues. The germline CDR1 and CDR2 sequences are SGHVS and FQNEAQ. J gave up 1 base and V 1 base, and 4 bases lay outside the gene matches. In DNA form, the CDR3 reads TGTGCCAGCAGCTTAGTTTGGGACAGGGGTTCCTACGAGCAGTACTTC. The encoded protein is CASSLVWDRGSYEQYF.

The J gene is TRBJ1-2, the V gene TRBV6-6; no clear D gene. The CDR3 is made up of 12 amino acids. CDR1 is MNHNY, CDR2 SVGAGI, per germline (reference sequence). Trimming removed 6 bases at V and 8 bases at J, with 13 bases between. The chain's CDR3 is CASSPRGTGYTF. CDR3 DNA sequence: TGTGCCAGCAGCCCCCGCGGTACAGGCTACACCTTC.

The V call is TRBV5-6, the J call TRBJ1-4, with 8 nucleotides matching TRBD1. Germline V CDR1 and CDR2: SGHDT, YYEEEE. Losses at the gene ends were 1 base for V and 8 bases for J; bases not matched to a gene: 7. The CDR3 contains 15 residues. The CDR3 bases are TGTGCCAGCAGCTTGTGGACAGGGAGTACAGAAAAACTGTTTTTT. This sequence encodes CASSLWTGSTEKLFF.